What follows is one T cell receptor beta chain and its context. Its antigen is not identified. The data stem from a study of T-cell reconstitution after alpha-beta-depleted transplantation in children. Whole-study results and caveats: Counts and diversity of T cells one year after transplant came mostly from newly produced T cells. Recipient T cells and thymic progenitors that survived gave rise to the high TCRbeta diversity observed at day 60 in some patients.

It was with unique molecular identifiers that the TCRbeta library was prepared. TCRdb reanalysed the PCR reads using MiXCR and keeps one entry per CDR3 protein. The data hold some 150,000 distinct CDR3 sequences, with around 10% observed a single time. CDR1 and CDR2 from the germline V gene are DFQATT and SNEGSKA (reference sequence). This CDR3 has 16 residues. Trimming left V 0 bases short and J 4 bases short, with 18 bases between. Sequencing was performed on PBMCs, mostly from graft donor cells, taken 180 days after TCRalphabeta/CD19-depleted stem cell transplant. This sequence was found in a female patient between 2 and 15 years old who had a stem cell transplant for congenital amegakaryocytic thrombocytopenia, so the T cells may come from the graft donor. V usage is TRBV20-1 and J usage is TRBJ2-5; weak D call: TRBD2 (6 bases). CDR3 in DNA: TGCAGTGCTAGAGATCCGTCGGCGGGACCTCGAGAGACCCAGTACTTC. Translating it yields CSARDPSAGPRETQYF.